This T cell receptor beta chain came from a study of cytomegalovirus exposure and HLA in healthy donors. Concerning this clone: No antigen is known for it.

Amplification used 60 Vbeta primers and 13 Jbeta primers. The protocol was immunoSEQ multiplex PCR, while the TCRdb copy is restricted to in-frame clones and leaves out a portion. Of about 110,000 clones in the sample, over 60% were seen once. V lost 0 bases to trimming and J lost 4 bases, with 9 bases between them. This CDR3 comprises 14 residues. Germline loops: CDR1 SGHRS, CDR2 YFSETQ. General study points: A later analysis associated 15,000 to 20,000 TCR beta sequences with HLA alleles at a 0.05 false discovery rate. Cytomegalovirus status, reportedly, was diagnosed with high specificity and sensitivity by the classifier. Follow-up analysis later connected one missense variant in DCLRE1C with trimming of TCR beta V- and J-genes. An analysis done earlier found most TCR beta V segments productive about 87% or about 30% of the time.

Material for sequencing was PBMCs. The chain employs TRBV5-1 and TRBJ2-3; D perhaps matches TRBD1 (5 bases). This receptor was taken from a female donor in good health and CMV-seropositive. CDR3 DNA: TGCGCCAGCAGCTTGGGCAGGGTCCCAGATACGCAGTATTTT. Protein: CASSLGRVPDTQYF.